This T cell receptor beta chain was identified during a study of cytomegalovirus exposure and HLA in healthy donors. Study conclusions and caveats: Cytomegalovirus association was listed for approximately 160 TCR beta chains. A classifier reportedly called cytomegalovirus status with high sensitivity and specificity.

The validation cohort, a group of 120 subjects, included the donors and was separate from the roughly 700-subject first cohort. Germline assignment: CDR1 MDHEN and CDR2 SYDVKM. This CDR3 has 11 residues. V dropped 5 bases and J dropped 6 bases, with 8 bases sitting between them. This clone showed up just once. The antigen remains undetermined. Data came from immunoSEQ multiplex PCR; TCRdb stores just in-frame clones and leaves some out. Among a few hundred thousand clones, 70% to 90% were seen once, and the ten largest hold over 0.85%. Sequences were obtained from PBMCs. This clonotype was sampled from a woman under 30 in good health and CMV-seronegative. This chain uses TRBV28 with TRBJ2-7; D not certain. The CDR3 DNA reads TGTGCCAGCAGTCCTTTCCGCGAGCAGTACTTC. Protein: CASSPFREQYF.